Listed below are T cell receptor beta chains from one sample, sequenced in a study of blood T cell repertoires in COVID-19. Using immunoSEQ multiplex PCR, the repertoire was profiled, and TCRdb retains in-frame clones only, with some absent. Found here are 270,000 or so clones, approximately 87% of them singletons; the top ten hold approximately 12%. Source material: peripheral blood. The receptors originated from a woman aged 25 to 45 with COVID-19, enrolled during active disease. Both conserved end residues are part of each CDR3. The order of the fields is V gene, D gene, clone size, J gene, CDR3 DNA, CDR3 protein. The D gene is left open where the match is weak. Expanded clones get a size class; other rows say once, few or many, or leave the size out.

TRBV9,.,.,TRBJ1-5,TGTGCCAGCAGTTCGGACAGCCTGCGCAATCAGCCCCAGCATTTT,CASSSDSLRNQPQHF
TRBV9,TRBD1,few,TRBJ1-2,TGTGCCAGCAGCAATAGACAGGGGGTAAACTATGGCTACACCTTC,CASSNRQGVNYGYTF
TRBV2,.,.,TRBJ1-5,TGTGCCAGCAGTGCTCAGGGGCATAGCAATCAGCCCCAGCATTTT,CASSAQGHSNQPQHF
TRBV27,.,.,TRBJ2-3,TGTGCCAGCAGTTTTTTCGGGAGCACAGATACGCAGTATTTT,CASSFFGSTDTQYF
TRBV7-5,.,.,TRBJ2-3,TGTGTCAGAATTGCCCCCTCCGGGGAGGTTACAGATACGCAGTATTTT,CVRIAPSGEVTDTQYF
TRBV7-8,.,.,TRBJ2-7,TGTGCCAGCAGCCAACCAGACAGTTCCTACGAGCAGTACTTC,CASSQPDSSYEQYF
TRBV11-2,TRBD1,.,TRBJ2-5,TGTGCCAGCAGCTCCTTTACAGGGACAGACTACTTC,CASSSFTGTDYF
TRBV18,.,.,TRBJ2-2,TGTGCCAGCTCATCACTAGCAGGGGGGCCGGTCGCCGGGGAGCTGTTTTTT,CASSSLAGGPVAGELFF
TRBV25-1,.,.,TRBJ1-1,TGTGCCAGCAGTGATATGACAGGGAACACTGAAGCTTTCTTT,CASSDMTGNTEAFF
TRBV4-2,.,.,TRBJ2-3,TGTGCCAGCAGCCAAGATCCCAGTACGGGGGTATCCACAGATACGCAGTATTTT,CASSQDPSTGVSTDTQYF
TRBV19,TRBD1,few,TRBJ1-5,TGTGCCAGTAGTTGGTGGACAGGGACTGGTAGCAATCAGCCCCAGCATTTT,CASSWWTGTGSNQPQHF
TRBV28,TRBD1,.,TRBJ1-2,TGTGCCAGCAGGAAAGGACAGGGGCTTGGCTACACCTTC,CASRKGQGLGYTF
TRBV13,.,.,TRBJ1-1,TGTGCCAGCAGCTTGGTCCAGGACACTGAAGCTTTCTTT,CASSLVQDTEAFF
TRBV14,TRBD1,.,TRBJ2-3,TGTGCCAGCAAGGGGGCTCGTACAGATACGCAGTATTTT,CASKGARTDTQYF
TRBV18,.,few,TRBJ1-6,TGTGCCAGCGTTAGCTCCTATAATTCACCCCTCCACTTT,CASVSSYNSPLHF
TRBV5-4,.,.,TRBJ1-3,TGTGCCAGCACCCGTACCGGGACAAATGGAAACACCATATATTTT,CASTRTGTNGNTIYF
TRBV6-5,.,.,TRBJ2-7,TGTGCCAGCAGTTACTCGAGCGCACAATTTTACGAGCAGTACTTC,CASSYSSAQFYEQYF
TRBV5-5,TRBD1,.,TRBJ1-5,TGTGCCAGCAGCCTTGGGGGCAGGGGGCTTCAGCCCCAGCATTTT,CASSLGGRGLQPQHF
TRBV5-1,.,once,TRBJ2-3,TGCGCCAGCAGCCTCCAAGGTTGGGCTAGCACAGATACGCAGTATTTT,CASSLQGWASTDTQYF
TRBV28,TRBD2,.,TRBJ2-3,TGTGCCAGCAGTTTAGGGCGGGGGGATACGCAGTATTTT,CASSLGRGDTQYF
TRBV5-6,.,many,TRBJ2-1,TGTGCCAGCAGCTTGACAGGTCGGTACAATGAGCAGTTCTTC,CASSLTGRYNEQFF
TRBV27,.,once,TRBJ2-7,TGTGCCAGCAGTTTATCGCCAGGGTCCTACGAGCAGTACTTC,CASSLSPGSYEQYF
TRBV18,.,.,TRBJ2-3,TGTGCCAGCTCCCCCCCTGGCACAGATACGCAGTATTTT,CASSPPGTDTQYF
TRBV4-1,TRBD1,.,TRBJ1-5,TGCGCCAGCAGCCACGGACAGGGAGATCAGCCCCAGCATTTT,CASSHGQGDQPQHF
TRBV5-1,.,.,TRBJ2-5,TGCGCCAGCAGCTTGAAAGGGGGTCAAGAGACCCAGTACTTC,CASSLKGGQETQYF
TRBV4-1,.,.,TRBJ1-1,TGCGCCAGCAGCCAAGGAGGTCGGGGGAACACTGAAGCTTTCTTT,CASSQGGRGNTEAFF
TRBV7-6,TRBD2,.,TRBJ2-3,TGTGCCAGCAGCCATAGCGGGGGTCCCACGGGTACGCAGTATTTT,CASSHSGGPTGTQYF
TRBV18,TRBD1,once,TRBJ1-1,TGTGCCAGCTCACCGGACAGGGGAGGATGGTTTGAAGCTTTCTTT,CASSPDRGGWFEAFF
TRBV6-5,.,.,TRBJ2-1,TGTGCCAGCAGTTACGGTACCGAGGGACACCGCAATGAGCAGTTCTTC,CASSYGTEGHRNEQFF
TRBV18,.,.,TRBJ2-1,TGTGCCAGCTCACCAGAGGACAGTATCTATAACAATGAGCAGTTCTTC,CASSPEDSIYNNEQFF
TRBV5-8,TRBD1,.,TRBJ2-2,TGTGCCAGCAGCTTCCGGGACAGGAATAAATTACCGAACACCGGGGAGCTGTTTTTT,CASSFRDRNKLPNTGELFF
TRBV7-9,.,.,TRBJ1-2,TGTGCCAGCAGCCCCTCCGACAGGAAACTATCTGGCTACACCTTC,CASSPSDRKLSGYTF
TRBV6-6,.,.,TRBJ2-6,TGTGCCAGCAGTCCCTTTAGCTCTGGGGCCAACGTCCTGACTTTC,CASSPFSSGANVLTF
TRBV10-3,.,once,TRBJ2-3,TGTGCCATCAGTGGCTGGGGGCGCACAGATACGCAGTATTTT,CAISGWGRTDTQYF
TRBV7-8,TRBD1,once,TRBJ2-1,TGTGCCAGCAGCCGTCCGGACAGGGGAGGGAATGAGCAGTTCTTC,CASSRPDRGGNEQFF
TRBV27,TRBD2,.,TRBJ2-5,TGTGCCAGCAGTCCTGGGACTAGCGGGGGCGGGACCCAGTACTTC,CASSPGTSGGGTQYF
TRBV10-1,.,.,TRBJ1-2,TGCGCCAGCAGTGATGGGAGAAACTATGGCTACACCTTC,CASSDGRNYGYTF
TRBV7-9,.,.,TRBJ2-5,TGTGCCAGCAGCCCCCCAGGGTCGAGCGCCCAGTACTTC,CASSPPGSSAQYF
TRBV7-8,TRBD2,.,TRBJ2-1,TGTGCCAGCATCGTCTTCGCGGCTTCGGGGGGCAATGAGCAGTTCTTC,CASIVFAASGGNEQFF
TRBV24-1,.,few,TRBJ1-5,TGTGCCACCAGTGATGAGGGCGGAGGGTGTCCGCCAAGTGATCAGCCCCAGCATTTT,CATSDEGGGCPPSDQPQHF
TRBV15,TRBD1,.,TRBJ2-2,TGTGCCACCAGCAGACTATCCGGGACAGCGAACACCGGGGAGCTGTTTTTT,CATSRLSGTANTGELFF
TRBV18,.,.,TRBJ2-5,TGTGCCAGCTCACCTAACAGGAATTGGCAGACCCAGTACTTC,CASSPNRNWQTQYF
TRBV19,.,.,TRBJ2-2,TGTGCCGGACGCGGGGGCCCGAATAACACCGGGGAGCTGTTTTTT,CAGRGGPNNTGELFF
TRBV19,.,.,TRBJ1-2,TGTGCCAGTAGTATATCCGCTCGGGAGGTTTTATTCTATGGCTACACCTTC,CASSISAREVLFYGYTF
TRBV6-5,TRBD2,.,TRBJ2-1,TGTGCCAGCAGTTACTCCCGACTAGCGCATGAGCAGTTCTTC,CASSYSRLAHEQFF
TRBV5-4,TRBD2,.,TRBJ2-1,TGTGCCAGCAGCAGGACTAGCGGGGGGGGCTACAATGAGCAGTTCTTC,CASSRTSGGGYNEQFF
TRBV5-1,TRBD2,.,TRBJ2-3,TGCGCCAGCAGCTTTAGCGGGGGGGCGGAAGATACGCAGTATTTT,CASSFSGGAEDTQYF
TRBV4-2,TRBD1,.,TRBJ2-7,TGTGCCAGCAGCCCGGACAGGGGAACAACATACGAGCAGTACTTC,CASSPDRGTTYEQYF
TRBV5-6,.,.,TRBJ2-5,TGTGCCAGCAGGACCCAGGGATCAGTGACCCAGTACTTC,CASRTQGSVTQYF
TRBV12-3/TRBV12-4,TRBD1,.,TRBJ2-5,TGTGCCAGCAGCGGGACAGGGAGAGAGACCCAGTACTTC,CASSGTGRETQYF
TRBV18,TRBD1,once,TRBJ2-7,TGTGCCAGCTCCCGCGACAGGGGGGACGAGCAGTACTTC,CASSRDRGDEQYF
TRBV29-1,TRBD1,once,TRBJ2-6,TGCAGCGTCCCCGTGTCCGGGACAGGGGAATCTGGGGCCAACGTCCTGACTTTC,CSVPVSGTGESGANVLTF
TRBV7-9,TRBD1,.,TRBJ2-7,TGTGCCAGCAGCCATAAGGAAGACAGGGCCCCATACGAGCAGTACTTC,CASSHKEDRAPYEQYF